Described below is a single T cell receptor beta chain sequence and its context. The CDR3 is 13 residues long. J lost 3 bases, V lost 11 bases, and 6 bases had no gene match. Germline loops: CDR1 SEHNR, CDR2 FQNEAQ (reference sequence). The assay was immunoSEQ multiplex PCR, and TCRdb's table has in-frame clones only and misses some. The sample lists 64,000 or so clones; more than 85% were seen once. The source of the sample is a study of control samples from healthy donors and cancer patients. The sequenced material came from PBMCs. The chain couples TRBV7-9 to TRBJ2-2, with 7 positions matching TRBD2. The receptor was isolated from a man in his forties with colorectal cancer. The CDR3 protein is CAVQRGDTGELFF. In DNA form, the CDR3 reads TGTGCCGTACAGCGGGGTGACACCGGGGAGCTGTTTTTT.